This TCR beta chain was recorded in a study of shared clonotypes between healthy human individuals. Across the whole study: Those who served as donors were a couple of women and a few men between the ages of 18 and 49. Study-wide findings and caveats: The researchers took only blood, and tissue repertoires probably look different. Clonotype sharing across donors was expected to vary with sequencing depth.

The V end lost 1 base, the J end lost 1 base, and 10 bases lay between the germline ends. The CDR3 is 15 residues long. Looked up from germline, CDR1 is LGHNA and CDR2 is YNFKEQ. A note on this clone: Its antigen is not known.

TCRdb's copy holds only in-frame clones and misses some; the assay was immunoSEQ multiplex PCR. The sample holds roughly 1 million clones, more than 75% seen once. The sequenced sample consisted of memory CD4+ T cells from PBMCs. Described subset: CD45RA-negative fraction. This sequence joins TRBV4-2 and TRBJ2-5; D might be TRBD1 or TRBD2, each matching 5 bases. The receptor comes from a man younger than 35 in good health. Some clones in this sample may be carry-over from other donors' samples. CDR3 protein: CASSQVGDSQETQYF. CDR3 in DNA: TGTGCCAGCAGCCAAGTGGGAGACAGCCAAGAGACCCAGTACTTC.